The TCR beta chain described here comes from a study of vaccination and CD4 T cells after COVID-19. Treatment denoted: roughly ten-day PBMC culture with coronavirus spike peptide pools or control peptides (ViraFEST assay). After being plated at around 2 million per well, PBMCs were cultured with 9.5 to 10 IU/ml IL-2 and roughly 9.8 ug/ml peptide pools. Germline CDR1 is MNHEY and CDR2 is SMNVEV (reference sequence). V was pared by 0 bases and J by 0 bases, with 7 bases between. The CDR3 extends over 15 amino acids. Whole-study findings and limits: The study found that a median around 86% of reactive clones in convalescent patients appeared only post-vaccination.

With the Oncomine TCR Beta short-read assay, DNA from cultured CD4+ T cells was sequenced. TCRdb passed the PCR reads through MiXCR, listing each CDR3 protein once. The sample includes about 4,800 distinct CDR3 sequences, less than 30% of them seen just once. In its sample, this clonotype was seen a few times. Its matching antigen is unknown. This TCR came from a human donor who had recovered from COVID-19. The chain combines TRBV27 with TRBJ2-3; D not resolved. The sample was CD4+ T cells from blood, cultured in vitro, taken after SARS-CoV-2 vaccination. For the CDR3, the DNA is TGTGCCAGCAGTTTATCTATCGGGAGCACAGATACGCAGTATTTT. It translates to CASSLSIGSTDTQYF.